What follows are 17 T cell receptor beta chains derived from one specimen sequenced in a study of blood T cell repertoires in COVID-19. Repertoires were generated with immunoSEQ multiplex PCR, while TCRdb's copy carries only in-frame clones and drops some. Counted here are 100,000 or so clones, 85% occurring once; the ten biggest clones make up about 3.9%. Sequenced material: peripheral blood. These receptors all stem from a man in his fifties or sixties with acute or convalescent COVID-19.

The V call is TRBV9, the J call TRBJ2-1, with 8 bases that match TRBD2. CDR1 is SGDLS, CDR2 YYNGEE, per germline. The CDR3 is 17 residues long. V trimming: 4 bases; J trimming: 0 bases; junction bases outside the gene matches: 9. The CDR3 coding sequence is TGTGCCAGCAGCCCCCATTTAAGCGGGGGCTCCTACAATGAGCAGTTCTTC. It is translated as CASSPHLSGGSYNEQFF.

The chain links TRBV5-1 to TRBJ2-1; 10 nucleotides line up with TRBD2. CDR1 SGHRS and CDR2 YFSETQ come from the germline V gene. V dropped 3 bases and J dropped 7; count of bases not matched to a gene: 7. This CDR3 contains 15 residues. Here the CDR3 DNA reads TGCGCCAGCAGCTCACCGGGACTAGCGCTTAATGAGCAGTTCTTC. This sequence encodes CASSSPGLALNEQFF.

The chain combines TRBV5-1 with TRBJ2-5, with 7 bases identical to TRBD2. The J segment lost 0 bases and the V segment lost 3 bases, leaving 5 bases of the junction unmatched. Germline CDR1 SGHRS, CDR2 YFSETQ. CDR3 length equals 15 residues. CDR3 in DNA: TGCGCCAGCAGCTCCGGGACTATCAACCAAGAGACCCAGTACTTC. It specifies CASSSGTINQETQYF. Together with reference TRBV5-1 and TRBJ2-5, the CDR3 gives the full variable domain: KAGVTQTPRYLIKTRGQQVTLSCSPISGHRSVSWYQQTPGQGLQFLFEYFSETQRNKGNFPGRFSGRQFSNSRSEMNVSTLELGDSALYLCASSSGTINQETQYFGPGTRLLVL.

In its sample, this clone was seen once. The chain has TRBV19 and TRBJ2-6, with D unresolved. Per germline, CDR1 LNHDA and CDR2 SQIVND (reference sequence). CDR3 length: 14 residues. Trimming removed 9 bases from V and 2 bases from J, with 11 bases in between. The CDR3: CASAMVPGANVLTF. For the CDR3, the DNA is TGTGCCAGCGCGATGGTGCCTGGGGCCAACGTCCTGACTTTC.

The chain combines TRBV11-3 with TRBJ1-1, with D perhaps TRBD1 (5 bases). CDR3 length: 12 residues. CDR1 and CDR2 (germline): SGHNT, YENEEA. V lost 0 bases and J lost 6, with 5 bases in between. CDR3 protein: CASSLETAEAFF. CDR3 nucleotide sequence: TGTGCCAGCAGCTTAGAGACAGCTGAAGCTTTCTTT.

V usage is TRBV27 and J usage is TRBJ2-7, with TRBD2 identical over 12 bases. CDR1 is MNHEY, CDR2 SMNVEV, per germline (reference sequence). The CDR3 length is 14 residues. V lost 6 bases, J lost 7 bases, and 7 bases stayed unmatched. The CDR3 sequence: CASRVTSGSGEQYF. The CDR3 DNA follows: TGTGCCAGCAGGGTGACTAGCGGGAGCGGGGAGCAGTACTTC.

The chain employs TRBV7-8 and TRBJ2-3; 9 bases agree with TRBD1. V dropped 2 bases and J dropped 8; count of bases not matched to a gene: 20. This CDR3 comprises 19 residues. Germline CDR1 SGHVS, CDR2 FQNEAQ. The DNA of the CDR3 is TGTGCCAGCAGCTTATTGGGACAGGGAGCGGCTGGGAGGGGAGTTACGCAGTATTTT. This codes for CASSLLGQGAAGRGVTQYF.

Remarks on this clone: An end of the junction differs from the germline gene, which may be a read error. The CDR3 region has the DNA TGTGCCAGCTCGCCACCAGGAGGGACCCAGTACTTC. It encodes CASSPPGGTQYF. The chain carries TRBV18 and TRBJ2-5; weak D call: TRBD2 (5 bases). CDR3 length: 12 residues. Germline loops: CDR1 KGHSH, CDR2 LQKENI.

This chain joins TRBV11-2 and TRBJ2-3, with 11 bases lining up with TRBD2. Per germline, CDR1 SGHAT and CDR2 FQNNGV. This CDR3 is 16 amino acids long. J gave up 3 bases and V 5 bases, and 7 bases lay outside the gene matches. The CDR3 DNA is TGTGCCAGCAGCCCAAGACTAGCGGGGAGGACAGATACGCAGTATTTT. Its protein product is CASSPRLAGRTDTQYF.

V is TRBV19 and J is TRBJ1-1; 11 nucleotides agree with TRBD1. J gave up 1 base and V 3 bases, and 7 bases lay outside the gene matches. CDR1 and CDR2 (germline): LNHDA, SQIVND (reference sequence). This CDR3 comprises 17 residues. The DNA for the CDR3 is TGTGCCAGTAGTATTGGACAGGGGGCGTATGGGAACACTGAAGCTTTCTTT. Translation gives CASSIGQGAYGNTEAFF. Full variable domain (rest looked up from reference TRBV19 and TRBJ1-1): DGGITQSPKYLFRKEGQNVTLSCEQNLNHDAMYWYRQDPGQGLRLIYYSQIVNDFQKGDIAEGYSVSREKKESFPLTVTSAQKNPTAFYLCASSIGQGAYGNTEAFFGQGTRLTVV.

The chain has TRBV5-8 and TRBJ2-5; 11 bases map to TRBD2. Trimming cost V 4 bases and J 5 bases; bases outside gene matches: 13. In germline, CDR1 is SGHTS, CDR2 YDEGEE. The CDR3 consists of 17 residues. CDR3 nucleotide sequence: TGTGCCAGCAGCCCTGGGAGTAGCGGGAGGGCCGGGGAGACCCAGTACTTC. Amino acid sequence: CASSPGSSGRAGETQYF.

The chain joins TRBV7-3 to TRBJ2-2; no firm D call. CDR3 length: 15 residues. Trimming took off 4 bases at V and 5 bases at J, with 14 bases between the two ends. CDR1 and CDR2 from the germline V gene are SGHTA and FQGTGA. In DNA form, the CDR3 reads TGTGCCAGCAGCTATACTTCAGCGACTACCGGGGAGCTGTTTTTT. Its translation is CASSYTSATTGELFF. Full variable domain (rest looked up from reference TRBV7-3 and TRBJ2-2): GAGVSQTPSNKVTEKGKYVELRCDPISGHTALYWYRQSLGQGPEFLIYFQGTGAADDSGLPNDRFFAVRPEGSVSTLKIQRTERGDSAVYLCASSYTSATTGELFFGEGSRLTVL.

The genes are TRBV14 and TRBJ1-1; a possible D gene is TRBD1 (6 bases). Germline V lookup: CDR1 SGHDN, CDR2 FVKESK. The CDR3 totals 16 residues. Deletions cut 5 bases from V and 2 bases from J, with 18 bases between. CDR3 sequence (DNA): TGTGCCAGCAGCGGAGTGTACAGGGACATTAACACTGAAGCTTTCTTT. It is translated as CASSGVYRDINTEAFF.

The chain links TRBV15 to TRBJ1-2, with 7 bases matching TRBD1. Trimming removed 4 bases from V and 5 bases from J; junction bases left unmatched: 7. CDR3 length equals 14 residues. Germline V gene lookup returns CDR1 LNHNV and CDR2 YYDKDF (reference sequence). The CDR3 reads CATSKDRMEYGYTF. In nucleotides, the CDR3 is TGTGCCACCAGCAAGGACAGGATGGAGTATGGCTACACCTTC.

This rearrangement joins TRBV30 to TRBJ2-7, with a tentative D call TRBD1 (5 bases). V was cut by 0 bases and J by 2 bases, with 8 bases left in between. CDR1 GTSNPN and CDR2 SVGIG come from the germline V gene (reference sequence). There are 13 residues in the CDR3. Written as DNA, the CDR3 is TGTGCCTGGAGTGTACGGACAACCTACGAGCAGTACTTC. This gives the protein CAWSVRTTYEQYF.

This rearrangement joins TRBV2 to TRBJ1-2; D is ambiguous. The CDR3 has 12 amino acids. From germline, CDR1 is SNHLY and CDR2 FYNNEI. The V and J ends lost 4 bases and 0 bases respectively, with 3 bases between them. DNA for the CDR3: TGTGCCAGCAGTGTCACTAACTATGGCTACACCTTC. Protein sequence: CASSVTNYGYTF.

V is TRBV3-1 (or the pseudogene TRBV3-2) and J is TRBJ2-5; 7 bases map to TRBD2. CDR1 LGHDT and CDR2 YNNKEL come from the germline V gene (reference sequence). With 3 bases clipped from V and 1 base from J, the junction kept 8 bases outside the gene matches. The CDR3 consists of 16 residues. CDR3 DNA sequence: TGTGCCAGCAGCCAGGCCCCAAGCGGGGCCCAAGAGACCCAGTACTTC. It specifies CASSQAPSGAQETQYF.